This T cell receptor beta chain was recorded in a study of T cells in Graves' hyperthyroidism and ophthalmopathy. Exclusion followed for patients with uncontrolled infection, other autoimmune disease, pregnancy or lactation. Germline V gives CDR1 LNHNV, CDR2 YYDKDF (reference sequence). The CDR3 is 14 amino acids. V gave up 1 base and J gave up 7 bases, with 8 bases separating them. From RNA transcripts, TCR beta CDR3 regions were amplified. The study used the HTBI primer set for a first-round RT-PCR of the TCR CDR3. MiXCR was run by TCRdb on the multiplex PCR reads, yielding one entry per CDR3 protein. The sample shows roughly 600,000 distinct CDR3 sequences, about 14% of them seen only once. Overall study findings and caveats: Onset of ophthalmopathy came a median roughly 6.9 months after the model predicted it. Patients with ophthalmopathy were separated from those with stable hyperthyroidism by a 13 V-J model.

On this clonotype: Its antigen remains unknown.

The genes are TRBV15 and TRBJ1-6; no clear D. The material sequenced was blood. The clonotype originates from a woman aged 50 to 60 with Graves' ophthalmopathy. The CDR3 region has the DNA TGTGCCACCAGCAGAGTGAACAGCAATTCACCCCTCCACTTT. Protein sequence: CATSRVNSNSPLHF.